The rows below give T cell receptor beta chains drawn from one sample of a study of blood T cell repertoires in COVID-19. Only in-frame clones appear in the TCRdb table, and some are missing; sequencing was by immunoSEQ multiplex PCR. The table has 85,000 to 130,000 clones, roughly 90% seen once. The sequenced sample consisted of peripheral blood. Receptors originate from a human donor in a cohort sampled during active COVID-19. Each CDR3 is given with its conserved first and last residue. D genes are given only for firm matches. Clone size is not always given. Where it is, it says once, few, many or a class for expanded clones.

v_gene	d_gene	abundance	j_gene	CDR3nt	CDR3aa
TRBV9	.	.	TRBJ2-3	TGTGCCAGCAGCGGCGGACTCCACGGCCCAGATACGCAGTATTTT	CASSGGLHGPDTQYF
TRBV12-3/TRBV12-4	.	.	TRBJ2-5	TGTGCCAGCAGCTCTCAAGAGACCCAGTACTTC	CASSSQETQYF
TRBV18	.	.	TRBJ1-1	TGTGCCAGCTCACTAGTCACTCCTGAAGCTTTCTTT	CASSLVTPEAFF
TRBV6-5	TRBD2	.	TRBJ2-5	TGTGCCAGCAGTTTACTAGCGGGGGGCCAAGAGACCCAGTACTTC	CASSLLAGGQETQYF
TRBV7-2	TRBD1	.	TRBJ2-1	TGTGCCAGCAGCTTAGCGGCGGACAGGGACGGCAATGAGCAGTTCTTC	CASSLAADRDGNEQFF
TRBV7-9	.	once	TRBJ1-1	TGTGCCAGCAGCTCGGGAATGAACACTGAAGCTTTCTTT	CASSSGMNTEAFF
TRBV30	.	.	TRBJ1-1	TGTGCCTGGAGTACAAGAGGGAACATGAACACTGAAGCTTTCTTT	CAWSTRGNMNTEAFF
TRBV4-1	TRBD1	.	TRBJ1-1	TGCGCCAGCAGCCAGAAGTTCACAGGGGTTCCTGAAGCTTTCTTT	CASSQKFTGVPEAFF
TRBV12-3/TRBV12-4	.	.	TRBJ2-7	TGTGCCAGCAGTTCGTCTCCTACCTACGAGCAGTACTTC	CASSSSPTYEQYF
TRBV24-1	TRBD2	.	TRBJ2-3	TGTGCCACCAGTGATCCGGGAGGGCCAGATACGCAGTATTTT	CATSDPGGPDTQYF
TRBV27	TRBD2	.	TRBJ2-1	TGTGCCAGCAGTCTTCAACCGGGACTAGCGGGGCCCTCCTACAATGAGCAGTTCTTC	CASSLQPGLAGPSYNEQFF
TRBV6-5	TRBD1	.	TRBJ1-5	TGTGCCAGCGGCAGACAGGGAGGTGCTCAGCCCCAGCATTTT	CASGRQGGAQPQHF
TRBV18	.	.	TRBJ1-5	TGTGCCAGCTCACTAGACAGACATAGCAATCAGCCCCAGCATTTT	CASSLDRHSNQPQHF
TRBV5-5	.	.	TRBJ1-6	TGTGCCAGCAGCTTCCAGGGCCAAGGGAATTCACCCCTCCACTTT	CASSFQGQGNSPLHF
TRBV18	.	.	TRBJ1-1	TGTGCCAGCTCCCCCTCGAGCTATACGGCTTTCTTT	CASSPSSYTAFF
TRBV18	.	.	TRBJ1-1	TGTGCCAGCTCTCCTAGTATGAACACTGAAGCTTTCTTT	CASSPSMNTEAFF
TRBV2	.	once	TRBJ2-7	TGTGCCAGCAGTGCGACAGGATTCTACGATCAGTACTTC	CASSATGFYDQYF
TRBV9	.	.	TRBJ1-2	TGTGCCAGCAGCGCCTACGAGGGCTACACCTTC	CASSAYEGYTF
TRBV28	TRBD1	.	TRBJ2-5	TGTGCCAGCAGGGTCGGACAGGGCCAAGAGACCCAGTACTTC	CASRVGQGQETQYF
TRBV27	TRBD1	.	TRBJ1-1	TGTGCCAGCAGTTTATTATCCCGGACAGGGGTAATTAGGGCTTTCTTT	CASSLLSRTGVIRAFF
TRBV5-8	TRBD1	.	TRBJ2-5	TGTGCCAGCAGATACCGGGACAGGGAGCCTGGAGAGACCCAGTACTTC	CASRYRDREPGETQYF
TRBV4-3	.	.	TRBJ1-1	TGCGCCAGCAGCCAAGACTACAGGATGAACACTGAAGCTTTCTTT	CASSQDYRMNTEAFF
TRBV19	.	.	TRBJ2-7	TGTGCCAGTAGTATGTCACAGTCCTACGAGCAGTACTTC	CASSMSQSYEQYF
TRBV28	.	.	TRBJ2-7	TGTGCCAGCAGTAAAGCAGGCTACGAGCAGTACTTC	CASSKAGYEQYF
TRBV5-1	.	once	TRBJ2-1	TGCGCCAGCAGCCGGGACTACAATGAGCAGTTCTTC	CASSRDYNEQFF
TRBV6-5	TRBD1	.	TRBJ1-1	TGTGCCACCGCAGGGGGAGTAATGTCGGGGACTGAAGCTTTCTTT	CATAGGVMSGTEAFF
TRBV5-1	.	.	TRBJ2-1	TGCGCCAGCAGCTTGGAACAATTGTACAATGAGCAGTTCTTC	CASSLEQLYNEQFF
TRBV7-2	.	few	TRBJ2-1	TGTGCCAGCAGCCTAGGTGGGGGCGAGCAGTTCTTC	CASSLGGGEQFF
TRBV7-6	TRBD2	.	TRBJ2-3	TGTGCCAGCAGCTACCTCGGGGGGAGCACAGATACGCAGTATTTT	CASSYLGGSTDTQYF
TRBV30	.	.	TRBJ1-3	TGTGCCTGGAGTGTCGGCGGAAACTCTGGAAACACCATATATTTT	CAWSVGGNSGNTIYF
TRBV28	TRBD1	.	TRBJ1-1	TGTGCCAGCAGTCCCCGGGACAGGCGTAACACTGAAGCTTTCTTT	CASSPRDRRNTEAFF
TRBV10-2	TRBD2	once	TRBJ2-7	TGCGCCAGCAGTGCGGGACTAGCAGGCGAGCAGTACTTC	CASSAGLAGEQYF
TRBV6-2/TRBV6-3	TRBD2	.	TRBJ2-3	TGTGCCAGCAGTTACTACCCCACCGCGGTAGCGGGGGGCTTCAGCACAGATACGCAGTATTTT	CASSYYPTAVAGGFSTDTQYF
TRBV5-5	.	.	TRBJ2-7	TGTGCCAGCAGTTGGGACTCTAACTACGAGCAGTACTTC	CASSWDSNYEQYF
TRBV13	TRBD1	.	TRBJ2-7	TGTGCCAGCAGCTCTCACAGGGGAGAGGACGAGCAGTACTTC	CASSSHRGEDEQYF
TRBV6-6	TRBD1	.	TRBJ2-2	TGTGCCAGCAGTGACAGGGACCCCGGGGAGCTGTTTTTT	CASSDRDPGELFF
TRBV7-9	TRBD1	.	TRBJ2-5	TGTGCCAGCAGCATTCAGACAGGGCCCCAAGAGACCCAGTACTTC	CASSIQTGPQETQYF
TRBV3-1/TRBV3-2	TRBD2	.	TRBJ2-1	TGTGCCAGCAGCCAAGATCGCAGCGGGGGGTCTCCATACAATGAGCAGTTCTTC	CASSQDRSGGSPYNEQFF
TRBV30	TRBD2	.	TRBJ2-7	TGTGCCTGGACCGCGGCTAGCGGGGCCTACGAGCAGTACTTC	CAWTAASGAYEQYF
TRBV9	.	.	TRBJ1-1	TGTGCCAGCAGCGTAGGAGGGTATGAGGGGGCTGAAGCTTTCTTT	CASSVGGYEGAEAFF
TRBV6-5	.	.	TRBJ2-7	TGTGCCAGCAGGCCCAGGTGGTACGAGCAGTACTTC	CASRPRWYEQYF
TRBV2	.	.	TRBJ2-1	TGTGCCAGCAGTGGAGCTAAGGGGCGGTACAATGAGCAGTTCTTC	CASSGAKGRYNEQFF
TRBV7-9	.	.	TRBJ2-7	TGTGCCAGCAGCTTAGGAGACAGTTCCTACGAGCAGTACTTC	CASSLGDSSYEQYF